This TCR beta chain appears in the sequencing data of a study of blood T cells in healthy people across ages (dated by TCRdb to the mid-2010s). With respect to the entire study: In model experiments, roughly one uniquely barcoded TCR beta cDNA molecule per two T cells was captured by template switching. Age-related changes in TCR beta repertoire diversity were measured in the study by deep sequencing normalized with unique cDNA molecular identifiers. The donors were split into four age groups: young (average about 15 years), middle-aged (around 37), aged (roughly 68) and long-lived (approximately 89). To avoid experimental bias, donors of different ages were randomly spread across the sequencing lanes. The study analyzed two additional independent replicas of 1 million unique cDNA reads from the same blood draw for two donors, one aged 18 to 29 and one aged 80 or older.

The receptor library was made with 5' RACE. Sequencing was performed on an Illumina HiSeq 2500. A second PCR of roughly 7 to 11 cycles was performed with a sample-barcoded 5' primer and a J-beta primer mix. A unique molecular identifier was introduced onto each TCR beta cDNA molecule by a template-switch 5' adaptor carrying 12 random nucleotides. Each sample yielded at least 2.5 million CDR3-containing paired-end reads. All of the RNA was converted into first-strand cDNA using the Mint cDNA synthesis kit, with a TRBC-specific oligonucleotide serving as the primer. Following uracil-DNA glycosylase treatment, a first 18-cycle PCR with universal primers M1SS and BC2_uni_R was performed on all cDNA. Per the original workflow: For normalization, 1 million high-quality reads were randomly selected from each sample, with every read carrying a distinct molecular identifier. Instead of being binned into consensus sequences, reads with shared molecular identifiers were discarded. CDR3 identification, clonotype clustering and error correction used MiTCR with a Q25 quality threshold and the strictest error-elimination algorithm. A nonparametric unseen species model with Euler transformation was used to estimate lower-bound total TCR beta diversity. TCRdb's own reprocessing of the public reads used fastp at Q25 and MiXCR and kept productive beta chains. Rows matching on CDR3 protein sequence are summarized as one entry with the most common DNA and genes. These V and J calls rely on TCRdb rather than the paper's analysis. The sample data list a few hundred thousand distinct CDR3 sequences, and 45% to 60% of these were observed just once. The ten largest clones capture approximately 51% of the sample.

The roughly 39 donors, aged about 6 to 100 years, were systemically healthy Caucasian individuals from Russia. Each donor gave about 9.7 milliliters of peripheral blood, drawn into EDTA-treated Vacutainer tubes. Ficoll-Paque density-gradient centrifugation was used to isolate PBMCs, with at least 6 million obtained per sample. Trizol reagent was used to extract total RNA from PBMCs, with at least 5.5 micrograms per sample. For every donor, an aliquot of PBMCs went through flow cytometry to measure the percentages of naive CD45RAhigh/CD27high T cells. The paper's findings and limits, for the study overall: Because donor CMV infection status was unknown, age-related changes in expanded clonotypes were potentially confounded. Compared with the aged group, the long-lived group had more naive CD4+ T cells, fewer expanded clones and increased TCR diversity, a pattern suggesting age selection. As age increased, observed TCR beta diversity per million T cells dropped in a roughly linear way, and a significant reduction was already evident by age 40. Conclusive comparison of naive and antigen-experienced compartments was prevented by the profiling of bulk unsorted PBMCs. Estimates of total diversity based on one million sequenced T cells were considered lower bounds and underestimates. Observed TCR beta diversity correlated strongly with the percentage of naive T cells measured by flow cytometry.

The CDR3 has 14 amino acids, counting the end cysteine and phenylalanine. Only CDR3 DNA is held: 42 bases, read in frame from base 1. CDR1 and CDR2, looked up from the germline V gene, are SGHDT and YYEEEE. This clonotype was counted a few times. Its antigen remains unidentified. The junction and the germline gene differ at one end; a read error may be behind it. This chain joins TRBV5-6 to TRBJ1-5, with no reliable assignment of the D segment. Material: blood. The TCR originated in a man between 60 and 75 years old in good health. In nucleotide form, the sequence is TGTGCCAGCAGCCAAGGTAGAAGCAATCAGCCCCGGCATTTT. Its protein product is CASSQGRSNQPRHF.